These 15 T cell receptor beta chains came from one sample sequenced in a study of beta chain features in type 1 diabetes. The study's findings and limits: In every one of the four CD4+ subsets, TCRB CDR3s were moderately but significantly shorter in Type 1 diabetes patients.

Expressed TCRB transcripts were sequenced because the entire RNA isolate underwent reverse transcription. Clones were sequenced by immunoSEQ multiplex PCR, and TCRdb holds only the in-frame ones, with some missing. The sample has around 100,000 clones, under 30% seen once. No antigen has been identified for these receptors. The sample comprised central memory CD4+ T cells from blood. The receptor source for this set is a woman aged 18-29 years with type 1 diabetes.

CDR3 loop: CASSSYNEQFF. The CDR3 coding sequence is TGTGCCAGCAGCTCTTACAATGAGCAGTTCTTC. The chain joins TRBV5-4 to TRBJ2-1, with unresolved D. CDR1 is SGHNT and CDR2 is YYREEE in the germline V gene (reference sequence). This CDR3 has 11 residues. The V end lost 3 bases, the J end lost 4 bases, and 2 bases lay between the germline ends.

This clone was counted a few times. The chain uses TRBV30 and TRBJ2-1; 9 nucleotides match TRBD2. CDR1 GTSNPN and CDR2 SVGIG come from the germline V gene (reference sequence). CDR3 length: 18 amino acids. The V gene end was trimmed by 0 bases and the J gene end by 8 bases; junction bases not matched to a gene: 17. The CDR3 region has the DNA TGTGCCTGGAGTGTACCCCGATGGTTAGGCGGGAGGGTGGATGAGCAGTTCTTC. Its translation: CAWSVPRWLGGRVDEQFF. Drawing the rest from reference TRBV30 and TRBJ2-1, the complete variable domain is SQTIHQWPATLVQPVGSPLSLECTVEGTSNPNLYWYRQAAGRGLQLLFYSVGIGQISSEVPQNLSASRPQDRQFILSSKKLLLSDSGFYLCAWSVPRWLGGRVDEQFFGPGTRLTVL.

V usage is TRBV19 and J usage is TRBJ1-2, with TRBD1 identical over 10 bases. J lost 3 bases, V lost 6 bases, and 22 bases had no gene match. The germline V gene encodes CDR1 LNHDA and CDR2 SQIVND (reference sequence). This CDR3 has 20 amino acids. CDR3 DNA: TGTGCCAGTAGCGTCCGACACCGGGACAGGGGATGGGTAGTGGACTATGGCTACACCTTC. As protein: CASSVRHRDRGWVVDYGYTF.

This clone turned up a few times. CDR3 bases: TGTGCCAGCAGCTTAGGGGGGACAGGGGCGGGAGGCTACACCTTC. This translates into CASSLGGTGAGGYTF. This rearrangement joins TRBV7-2 to TRBJ1-2; 10 bases are shared with TRBD1. The length of the CDR3 is 15 residues. J gave up 8 bases and V 1 base, and 7 bases lay outside the gene matches. In germline, CDR1 is SGHTA, CDR2 FQGNSA.

J is TRBJ2-5 and V is TRBV7-2, with D possibly being TRBD2 (5 bases). The CDR3 has 15 residues. CDR1 is SGHTA and CDR2 is FQGNSA in the germline V gene. Trimming shortened V by 1 base and J by 1 base, and 10 bases separated the two germline ends. The CDR3: CASSLVGLLQETQYF. The CDR3 nucleotides are TGTGCCAGCAGCTTAGTAGGACTGCTCCAAGAGACCCAGTACTTC.

This chain links TRBV28 with TRBJ2-3; 7 bases match TRBD1. The junction had 6 bases not matched to a gene; V was cut back by 6 bases and J by 6 bases. Germline V gives CDR1 MDHEN, CDR2 SYDVKM. The CDR3 is 13 amino acids. The CDR3 loop is CASRPTGTDTQYF. The CDR3 DNA reads as TGTGCCAGCAGACCGACAGGGACGGATACGCAGTATTTT. The full variable domain, rest sourced from reference TRBV28 and TRBJ2-3, is DVKVTQSSRYLVKRTGEKVFLECVQDMDHENMFWYRQDPGLGLRLIYFSYDVKMKEKGDIPEGYSVSREKKERFSLILESASTNQTSMYLCASRPTGTDTQYFGPGTRLTVL.

The genes are TRBV19 and TRBJ2-7; TRBD2 matches 8 bases. The germline V gene encodes CDR1 LNHDA and CDR2 SQIVND (reference sequence). This CDR3 is 14 amino acids long. J gave up 4 bases and V 5 bases, and 7 bases lay outside the gene matches. CDR3 DNA sequence: TGTGCCAGTAGTCTCGCGGGAGGCCCTTACGAGCAGTACGTC. The encoded protein is CASSLAGGPYEQYV.

V and J are TRBV10-3 and TRBJ2-3; 10 nucleotides match TRBD2. The CDR3 runs 14 residues. With V trimmed by 5 bases and J by 5 bases, 4 bases remained unmatched. CDR1 is ENHRY, CDR2 SYGVKD, per germline. DNA of the CDR3: TGTGCCATCAGTCAAGCGGGAGGGAAAGATACGCAGTATTTT. It specifies CAISQAGGKDTQYF.

The chain is built from TRBV28 and TRBJ2-7; weak D call: TRBD2 (6 bases). This CDR3 has 14 amino acids. V shed 5 bases and J shed 3 bases, with 14 bases lying between them. Germline CDR1 reads MDHEN; CDR2 reads SYDVKM. The CDR3, as DNA: TGTGCCAGCAGTGACCCGACTAGACTCTACGAGCAGTACGTC. This translates into CASSDPTRLYEQYV.

A few counts support this clone. The chain uses TRBV30 and TRBJ1-4, with a tentative D call TRBD1 (6 bases). Trimming removed 3 bases from V and 8 bases from J, with 25 bases in between. Per the germline V gene, CDR1 is GTSNPN and CDR2 is SVGIG (reference sequence). This CDR3 comprises 17 residues. The CDR3 DNA is TGTGCCTGGAGCCTAGGGGGATTCGGAGTAGTTGGGGAAAAACTGTTTTTT. Translation gives CAWSLGGFGVVGEKLFF. The full variable domain, its missing parts supplied by reference TRBV30 and TRBJ1-4, is SQTIHQWPATLVQPVGSPLSLECTVEGTSNPNLYWYRQAAGRGLQLLFYSVGIGQISSEVPQNLSASRPQDRQFILSSKKLLLSDSGFYLCAWSLGGFGVVGEKLFFGSGTQLSVL.

The chain recombines TRBV18 with TRBJ2-7, with TRBD1 as a possible D gene (5 bases). The CDR3 extends over 12 amino acids. Germline V lookup: CDR1 KGHSH, CDR2 LQKENI. Between the trimmed V and J ends, which lost 3 bases and 7 bases, there was a span of 10 bases. Here the CDR3 reads CASSPGQGEQYV. For the CDR3, the DNA is TGTGCCAGCTCACCGGGGCAGGGTGAGCAGTACGTC.

The chain uses TRBV19 and TRBJ2-1; 10 nucleotides match TRBD2. The CDR3 runs to 16 residues. Losses at the gene ends were 6 bases for V and 2 bases for J; bases not matched to a gene: 7. Germline V gene data show CDR1 as LNHDA and CDR2 as SQIVND (reference sequence). CDR3 in amino acids: CASRVIAGGTYNEQFF. The CDR3 coding sequence is TGTGCCAGTAGAGTGATAGCGGGAGGTACCTACAATGAGCAGTTCTTC.

This clone has more than one count but fewer than ten. The V and J genes are TRBV6-6 and TRBJ1-5; 7 bases align to TRBD1. Trimming removed 7 bases from V and 4 bases from J; junction bases left unmatched: 4. The CDR3 sequence is 13 residues long. Germline V lookup: CDR1 MNHNY, CDR2 SVGAGI (reference sequence). The CDR3 nucleotides are TGTGCCAGCAAAAGGGGGCTGAATCAGCCCCAGCATTTT. It yields the protein CASKRGLNQPQHF.

This clone was found a few times. The chain uses TRBV11-2 and TRBJ2-3, with 7 bases lining up with TRBD1. The CDR3 covers 14 residues. CDR1 and CDR2 from the germline V gene are SGHAT and FQNNGV. V lost 5 bases to trimming and J lost 1 base; unmatched junction nucleotides: 3. This CDR3 is CASSPGQGTDTQYF. In nucleotides, the CDR3 is TGTGCCAGCAGCCCAGGACAGGGCACAGATACGCAGTATTTT.

Only a few counts were recorded for this clone. The rearrangement joins TRBV28 to TRBJ2-1, with TRBD2 matching over 11 bases. The CDR3 totals 16 residues. CDR1 and CDR2 from the germline V gene are MDHEN and SYDVKM. Unmatched junction bases numbered 6, after V lost 4 bases and J lost 4 bases. In DNA form, the CDR3 reads TGTGCCAGCAGTTCTACTAGCGGGAGTAGGTACAATGAGCAGTTCTTC. Its translation: CASSSTSGSRYNEQFF.